The 25 T cell receptor beta chains below all came from one sample that was sequenced in a study of control samples from healthy donors and cancer patients. The repertoire was sequenced with immunoSEQ multiplex PCR; TCRdb's copy has only in-frame clones and lacks some. Altogether fewer than 200,000 clones are present, 85% to 95% being singletons, with the ten largest covering roughly 4.3%. Material: blood. All receptors derive from a woman aged 60 to 75 in good health.

V is TRBV28 and J is TRBJ1-2; a weak D match, TRBD1 (5 bases). Germline V lookup: CDR1 MDHEN, CDR2 SYDVKM. CDR3 length: 14 residues. Trimming shortened V by 4 bases and J by 3 bases, and 12 bases separated the two germline ends. The CDR3 region has the DNA TGTGCCAGCAGTTCGATCCAGGGTCACTATGGCTACACCTTC. This encodes CASSSIQGHYGYTF.

This clone showed up just once. The rearrangement uses TRBV18 and TRBJ1-3, with 10 bases aligning to TRBD1. Germline V gene sequence: CDR1 KGHSH, CDR2 LQKENI. This CDR3 comprises 15 residues. The V and J ends lost 6 bases and 1 base, in that order; junction bases with no gene match: 3. The CDR3 coding sequence is TGTGCCAGCTCCTGGGACAGGGGATCTGGAAACACCATATATTTT. As protein: CASSWDRGSGNTIYF.

This chain connects TRBV6-4 to TRBJ2-1; D possibly matches TRBD1 or TRBD2 (6 bases each). Trimming stripped 4 bases from V and 10 bases from J, with 17 bases between. Germline V gene sequence: CDR1 MRHNA, CDR2 SNTAGT. This CDR3 has 14 amino acids. The CDR3 coding sequence is TGTGCCAGCAGTGCCCAGGGTGGAGGGGGAGAGCAGTTCTTC. This translates into CASSAQGGGGEQFF.

CDR3 residues: CASSVGQERNQPQHF. In DNA, the CDR3 is TGTGCCAGCAGCGTCGGACAGGAACGCAATCAGCCCCAGCATTTT. The V gene is TRBV5-4, the J gene TRBJ1-5; 7 nucleotides line up with TRBD1. Germline V gene data show CDR1 as SGHNT and CDR2 as YYREEE (reference sequence). The CDR3 totals 15 residues. V shed 4 bases and J 2 bases; nucleotides not matched to a gene: 6.

This clone was picked up one time. The chain couples TRBV7-8 to TRBJ1-2; tentative D call: TRBD1 (6 bases). The germline gives CDR1 SGHVS, CDR2 FQNEAQ. This CDR3 is built from 19 residues. The V end lost 1 base, the J end lost 4 bases, and 25 bases lay between the germline ends. CDR3 protein: CASSLGLQGIFTTVYGYTF. The CDR3 coding sequence is TGTGCCAGCAGCTTAGGGTTACAGGGCATTTTTACCACTGTCTATGGCTACACCTTC.

This chain uses TRBV18 with TRBJ2-7; perhaps D is TRBD1 or TRBD2 (6 bases each). Per germline, CDR1 KGHSH and CDR2 LQKENI. The CDR3 totals 15 residues. Trimming removed 3 bases from V and 4 bases from J, with 16 bases in between. The CDR3 DNA reads as TGTGCCAGCTCACCCCCGGGACAACTAGCATACGAGCAGTACTTC. This encodes CASSPPGQLAYEQYF.

The rearrangement links TRBV18 to TRBJ1-1; the D is unclear. CDR1 is KGHSH, CDR2 LQKENI, per germline. This CDR3 spans 13 amino acids. Trimming left V 4 bases short and J 3 bases short, with 9 bases between. CDR3 DNA: TGTGCCAGCTCACAGGGTTTGGACACTGAAGCTTTCTTT. Translated: CASSQGLDTEAFF.

J is TRBJ1-2 and V is TRBV5-8, with a tentative D call TRBD1 (6 bases). The CDR3 extends over 13 amino acids. Looked up from germline, CDR1 is SGHTS and CDR2 is YDEGEE. V lost 4 bases and J lost 3, with 10 bases in between. The CDR3 is CASSRDTYYGYTF. In nucleotides, the CDR3 is TGTGCCAGCAGCCGGGACACGTACTATGGCTACACCTTC.

This clone was observed a single time. This chain uses TRBV5-4 with TRBJ1-1; the D is unclear. Trimming removed 4 bases from V and 1 base from J, with 11 bases in between. CDR1 SGHNT and CDR2 YYREEE come from the germline V gene (reference sequence). This CDR3 is 14 amino acids long. The CDR3 DNA is TGTGCCAGCAGCCTTTATGCAGGGAACACTGAAGCTTTCTTT. Encoded protein: CASSLYAGNTEAFF.

This chain joins TRBV7-2 and TRBJ1-2; the D is unclear. This CDR3 region has 13 residues. Per germline, CDR1 SGHTA and CDR2 FQGNSA. V shed 1 base and J shed 8 bases, with 11 bases lying between them. This chain's CDR3 is CASSLVSAGGYTF. CDR3 nucleotides: TGTGCCAGCAGCTTAGTTTCAGCTGGAGGCTACACCTTC.

With respect to this clone: The sample holds other DNA sequences that translate to the same CDR3. The chain has TRBV6-5 and TRBJ2-7, with D hard to call. CDR1 and CDR2 (germline): MNHEY, SVGAGI. Trimming left V 2 bases short and J 5 bases short, with 4 bases between. The length of the CDR3 is 11 residues. DNA for the CDR3: TGTGCCAGCAGTTACGGTCACGAGCAGTACTTC. Its translation: CASSYGHEQYF.

J is TRBJ2-7 and V is TRBV6-5, with D uncertain. The CDR3 is 16 amino acids. Looked up from germline, CDR1 is MNHEY and CDR2 is SVGAGI. V shed 0 bases and J shed 0 bases, with 12 bases lying between them. The CDR3 loop is CASSYSGEYFSYEQYF. The CDR3, as DNA: TGTGCCAGCAGTTACTCGGGCGAGTACTTCTCCTACGAGCAGTACTTC.

This clone was recorded at least ten times. Distinct nucleotide sequences in the sample also encode this CDR3. The chain uses TRBV2 and TRBJ1-1; D gene unclear. Germline V gives CDR1 SNHLY, CDR2 FYNNEI. This CDR3 is built from 10 residues. V lost 6 bases and J lost 8, with 7 bases in between. The CDR3 DNA is TGTGCCAGCAGCGTCGGGGAAGCTTTCTTT. Amino acid sequence: CASSVGEAFF.

The chain links TRBV6-6 to TRBJ1-6; D perhaps matches TRBD1 (5 bases). The length of the CDR3 is 13 residues. V was pared by 6 bases and J by 2 bases, with 5 bases between. Germline V lookup: CDR1 MNHNY, CDR2 SVGAGI (reference sequence). The CDR3: CASRTAYNSPLHF. CDR3 DNA: TGTGCCAGCAGGACAGCCTATAATTCACCCCTCCACTTT.

The rearrangement links TRBV7-8 to TRBJ1-1; D might be TRBD1 (5 bases). This CDR3 is built from 15 residues. CDR1 is SGHVS, CDR2 FQNEAQ, per germline. Trimming took 3 bases from V and 0 from J, leaving 11 bases between them. Written as DNA, the CDR3 is TGTGCCAGCAGCTTTAGTCCAGGGCTGAACACTGAAGCTTTCTTT. Protein sequence: CASSFSPGLNTEAFF.

The rearrangement joins TRBV19 to TRBJ1-3; D is unresolved. The CDR3 is 16 amino acids. V lost 3 bases and J lost 0, with 12 bases in between. The germline gives CDR1 LNHDA, CDR2 SQIVND (reference sequence). The DNA of the CDR3 is TGTGCCAGTAGTATTTCCCCAGGATTCTCTGGAAACACCATATATTTT. It yields the protein CASSISPGFSGNTIYF.

The DNA of the CDR3 is TGCGCCAGCAGCCAAGTACTCGGTTCGGGAAACACCATATATTTT. Translating it yields CASSQVLGSGNTIYF. The rearrangement links TRBV4-3 to TRBJ1-3; D unclear. Between the trimmed V and J ends, which lost 1 base and 4 bases, there was a span of 11 bases. This CDR3 contains 15 residues. Germline V gene data show CDR1 as LGHNA and CDR2 as YSLEER.

This clone was seen more than once but under ten times. This chain joins TRBV6-5 and TRBJ1-6; D remains ambiguous. V lost 2 bases, J lost 0 bases, and 8 bases lay in between. This CDR3 region has 16 residues. CDR1 MNHEY and CDR2 SVGAGI come from the germline V gene. DNA of the CDR3: TGTGCCAGCAGTTACGACACAAGCTCCTATAATTCACCCCTCCACTTT. It yields the protein CASSYDTSSYNSPLHF.

The chain recombines TRBV18 with TRBJ1-1, with D perhaps TRBD1 (6 bases). Germline-derived CDR1 and CDR2 are KGHSH and LQKENI. This CDR3 is built from 13 residues. Trimming stripped 9 bases from V and 3 bases from J, with 14 bases between. CDR3: CASEDSGDTEAFF. The CDR3 DNA reads TGTGCCAGTGAGGACAGCGGGGACACTGAAGCTTTCTTT.

This clone was observed a single time. The chain links TRBV25-1 to TRBJ2-7; TRBD1 aligns across 7 bases. This CDR3 spans 15 amino acids. Germline CDR1 is MGHDK and CDR2 is SYGVNS. V was clipped by 2 bases and J by 2 bases; unmatched bases: 6. The CDR3 spells CASSEPAGGTYEQYF. The CDR3 nucleotides are TGTGCCAGCAGTGAACCGGCAGGGGGTACCTACGAGCAGTACTTC.

The chain is built from TRBV18 and TRBJ1-1; maybe TRBD1 (5 bases). Germline CDR1 and CDR2: KGHSH and LQKENI. The length of the CDR3 is 15 residues. V was clipped by 0 bases and J by 0 bases, with 8 bases between them. CDR3 sequence (DNA): TGTGCCAGCTCACCACCGAACAGGTTGAACACTGAAGCTTTCTTT. Its translation is CASSPPNRLNTEAFF.

The CDR3 sequence: CASSLTLNTEAFF. The CDR3 nucleotides are TGCGCCAGCAGCCTGACACTGAACACTGAAGCTTTCTTT. The V and J genes are TRBV5-1 and TRBJ1-1; no clear D gene. Germline-derived CDR1 and CDR2 are SGHRS and YFSETQ. V shed 4 bases and J shed 0 bases, with 7 bases lying between them. The CDR3 length is 13 residues.

This clone has a single count. The J gene is TRBJ1-4, the V gene TRBV7-9; D uncertain. From germline, CDR1 is SEHNR and CDR2 FQNEAQ (reference sequence). The CDR3 extends over 15 amino acids. Trimming stripped 4 bases from V and 0 bases from J, with 9 bases between. The CDR3 nucleotides read TGTGCCAGCAGCTACAGACAAGCAACTAATGAAAAACTGTTTTTT. This sequence encodes CASSYRQATNEKLFF. Based on the CDR3 plus reference TRBV7-9 and TRBJ1-4, the full variable domain is DTGVSQNPRHKITKRGQNVTFRCDPISEHNRLYWYRQTLGQGPEFLTYFQNEAQLEKSRLLSDRFSAERPKGSFSTLEIQRTEQGDSAMYLCASSYRQATNEKLFFGSGTQLSVL.

A few counts support this clone. The gene calls are TRBV12-3 or TRBV12-4 and TRBJ1-1; D is possibly TRBD1 (6 bases). The CDR3 has 12 residues. V dropped 3 bases and J dropped 11 bases, with 13 bases sitting between them. The chain's CDR3 is CASSFAGAFAFF. Here the CDR3 DNA reads TGTGCCAGCAGTTTCGCAGGGGCTTTTGCTTTCTTT.

The genes are TRBV7-2 and TRBJ1-1; tentative D call: TRBD1 (5 bases). CDR1 SGHTA and CDR2 FQGNSA come from the germline V gene. The V and J ends lost 1 base and 6 bases respectively, with 12 bases between them. This CDR3 has 14 amino acids. CDR3 loop: CASSLGQGWAEAFF. The CDR3 bases are TGTGCCAGCAGCTTAGGTCAGGGTTGGGCTGAAGCTTTCTTT.